This is a list of T cell receptor beta chains from one sample in a study of CD8+CD57+ T cells in acquired aplastic anemia. TCRdb independently ran MiXCR on the reads; one entry per CDR3 protein. The sample carries around 430,000 distinct CDR3 sequences, around 30% recorded once. Source material: sorted CD4+, CD8+, or CD8+CD57+ T cells (not recorded which) from PBMCs. These receptors were obtained from a human donor with aplastic anemia. Each CDR3 is given with its conserved first and last residue. Fields, in order: J gene, clone size, V gene, D gene, CDR3 length, CDR3 protein, CDR3 DNA. The D gene is left open where the match is weak. Not every row has a clone size; where given, it reads once, few, many or a size class.

j_call: TRBJ2-1; clone_size: NA; v_call: TRBV6-1; d_call: TRBD2; cdr3_length: 15; cdr3_aa: CASRADRGGHNEQFF; cdr3_nt: TGTGCCAGCAGAGCAGACCGGGGGGGACACAATGAGCAGTTCTTC
j_call: TRBJ2-5; clone_size: many; v_call: TRBV20-1; d_call: TRBD1; cdr3_length: 13; cdr3_aa: CSALGQGQETQYF; cdr3_nt: TGCAGTGCTCTGGGACAGGGTCAGGAGACCCAGTACTTC
j_call: TRBJ1-2; clone_size: NA; v_call: TRBV10-3; d_call: NA; cdr3_length: 14; cdr3_aa: CAIQEDSANYGYTF; cdr3_nt: TGTGCCATCCAGGAGGATTCCGCTAACTATGGCTACACCTTC
j_call: TRBJ2-3; clone_size: NA; v_call: TRBV20-1; d_call: NA; cdr3_length: 16; cdr3_aa: CSASSTRLGSTDTQYF; cdr3_nt: TGCAGTGCCAGCAGCACCCGACTAGGGAGCACAGATACGCAGTATTTT
j_call: TRBJ1-3; clone_size: few; v_call: TRBV12-3/TRBV12-4; d_call: NA; cdr3_length: 14; cdr3_aa: CASSFGDSGNTIYF; cdr3_nt: TGTGCCAGCAGTTTTGGAGACAGCGGAAACACCATATATTTT
j_call: TRBJ1-2; clone_size: few; v_call: TRBV24-1; d_call: NA; cdr3_length: 13; cdr3_aa: CATSEKDSYGYTF; cdr3_nt: TGTGCCACCAGTGAGAAGGACAGCTATGGCTACACCTTC
j_call: TRBJ1-2; clone_size: few; v_call: TRBV29-1; d_call: TRBD1; cdr3_length: 11; cdr3_aa: CSSDRGWGYTF; cdr3_nt: TGCAGCAGTGACAGGGGTTGGGGCTACACCTTC
j_call: TRBJ1-5; clone_size: NA; v_call: TRBV20-1; d_call: NA; cdr3_length: 15; cdr3_aa: CSPRDRPRGDQPQHF; cdr3_nt: TGCAGTCCTAGAGATCGGCCCCGGGGGGACCAGCCCCAGCATTTT
j_call: TRBJ1-1; clone_size: NA; v_call: TRBV25-1; d_call: NA; cdr3_length: 15; cdr3_aa: CASSQDWGRNTEAFF; cdr3_nt: TGTGCCAGCAGCCAAGATTGGGGGCGGAACACTGAAGCTTTCTTT
j_call: TRBJ1-2; clone_size: many; v_call: TRBV7-8; d_call: NA; cdr3_length: 16; cdr3_aa: CASSLGFGPSNYGYTF; cdr3_nt: TGTGCCAGCAGCTTAGGGTTCGGACCCTCTAACTATGGCTACACCTTC
j_call: TRBJ1-5; clone_size: many; v_call: TRBV29-1; d_call: TRBD1; cdr3_length: 13; cdr3_aa: CSVQQGRDQPQHF; cdr3_nt: TGCAGCGTCCAACAGGGGAGGGATCAGCCCCAGCATTTT
j_call: TRBJ1-5; clone_size: NA; v_call: TRBV2; d_call: NA; cdr3_length: 12; cdr3_aa: CASSRPGETQHF; cdr3_nt: TGTGCCAGCAGTAGGCCCGGAGAGACCCAGCATTTT
j_call: TRBJ1-5; clone_size: many; v_call: TRBV19; d_call: NA; cdr3_length: 12; cdr3_aa: CASTLGGQPQHF; cdr3_nt: TGTGCCAGTACCCTTGGGGGTCAGCCCCAGCATTTT
j_call: TRBJ2-3; clone_size: many; v_call: TRBV24-1; d_call: NA; cdr3_length: 13; cdr3_aa: CATSAPPTDTQYF; cdr3_nt: TGTGCCACCAGTGCGCCTCCCACAGATACGCAGTATTTT
j_call: TRBJ2-5; clone_size: few; v_call: TRBV13; d_call: TRBD2; cdr3_length: 16; cdr3_aa: CASSPGGLAGQETQYF; cdr3_nt: TGTGCCAGCAGCCCCGGCGGACTAGCGGGGCAAGAGACCCAGTACTTC
j_call: TRBJ1-1; clone_size: few; v_call: TRBV20-1; d_call: NA; cdr3_length: 12; cdr3_aa: CSTLSGNTEAFF; cdr3_nt: TGCAGTACCCTATCAGGGAACACTGAAGCTTTCTTT
j_call: TRBJ2-3; clone_size: few; v_call: TRBV19; d_call: TRBD1; cdr3_length: 19; cdr3_aa: CASSIPRIRTGAKENTQYF; cdr3_nt: TGTGCCAGTAGTATCCCCCGGATCCGGACAGGCGCAAAAGAAAATACGCAGTATTTT
j_call: TRBJ2-5; clone_size: many; v_call: TRBV7-3; d_call: TRBD2; cdr3_length: 15; cdr3_aa: CASSLGRDYKETQYF; cdr3_nt: TGTGCCAGCAGCTTGGGCCGGGACTACAAAGAGACCCAGTACTTC
j_call: TRBJ1-1; clone_size: few; v_call: TRBV7-9; d_call: NA; cdr3_length: 14; cdr3_aa: CASSLATPGAEAFF; cdr3_nt: TGTGCCAGCAGCTTAGCGACCCCGGGCGCTGAAGCTTTCTTT
j_call: TRBJ2-5; clone_size: few; v_call: TRBV9; d_call: TRBD1; cdr3_length: 14; cdr3_aa: CASSVGQGGETQYF; cdr3_nt: TGTGCCAGCAGCGTAGGACAGGGGGGAGAGACCCAGTACTTC
j_call: TRBJ2-1; clone_size: many; v_call: TRBV10-2; d_call: TRBD2; cdr3_length: 15; cdr3_aa: CASRMTSGSYNEQFF; cdr3_nt: TGCGCCAGCAGAATGACTAGCGGGAGCTACAATGAGCAGTTCTTC
j_call: TRBJ2-3; clone_size: few; v_call: TRBV20-1; d_call: NA; cdr3_length: 16; cdr3_aa: CSAPSPTRADTDTQYF; cdr3_nt: TGCAGTGCACCGAGTCCCACTAGAGCGGACACAGATACGCAGTATTTT
j_call: TRBJ1-4; clone_size: many; v_call: TRBV24-1; d_call: NA; cdr3_length: 12; cdr3_aa: CATSDGGRVLFF; cdr3_nt: TGTGCCACCAGTGATGGCGGGAGGGTGTTGTTTTTT
j_call: TRBJ1-2; clone_size: many; v_call: TRBV7-9; d_call: NA; cdr3_length: 13; cdr3_aa: CASSLRPGHGYTF; cdr3_nt: TGTGCCAGCAGCTTACGGCCAGGGCATGGCTACACCTTC
j_call: TRBJ2-5; clone_size: few; v_call: TRBV2; d_call: NA; cdr3_length: 13; cdr3_aa: CASSGGGTETQYF; cdr3_nt: TGTGCCAGCAGTGGAGGGGGGACCGAGACCCAGTACTTC
j_call: TRBJ1-1; clone_size: many; v_call: TRBV7-9; d_call: NA; cdr3_length: 15; cdr3_aa: CASSFATQGSTEAFF; cdr3_nt: TGTGCCAGCAGCTTCGCCACGCAGGGTAGTACTGAAGCTTTCTTT
j_call: TRBJ1-1; clone_size: many; v_call: TRBV15; d_call: NA; cdr3_length: 13; cdr3_aa: CATKTALNTEAFF; cdr3_nt: TGTGCCACCAAAACAGCCTTGAACACTGAAGCTTTCTTT
j_call: TRBJ1-6; clone_size: many; v_call: TRBV29-1; d_call: NA; cdr3_length: 13; cdr3_aa: CSVIQGANSPLHF; cdr3_nt: TGCAGCGTTATACAGGGCGCTAATTCACCCCTCCACTTT
j_call: TRBJ2-7; clone_size: NA; v_call: TRBV25-1; d_call: NA; cdr3_length: 16; cdr3_aa: CASSKTTGSIVYEQYF; cdr3_nt: TGTGCCAGCAGTAAGACAACCGGGAGTATTGTCTACGAGCAGTACTTC
j_call: TRBJ1-2; clone_size: NA; v_call: TRBV2; d_call: NA; cdr3_length: 13; cdr3_aa: CASSEERTNGYTF; cdr3_nt: TGTGCCAGCAGTGAGGAAAGGACGAATGGCTACACCTTC
j_call: TRBJ2-3; clone_size: many; v_call: TRBV9; d_call: NA; cdr3_length: 16; cdr3_aa: CASSTRRGSGTDTQYF; cdr3_nt: TGTGCCAGCAGCACCCGAAGGGGGAGCGGCACAGATACGCAGTATTTT
j_call: TRBJ1-1; clone_size: many; v_call: TRBV7-3; d_call: NA; cdr3_length: 13; cdr3_aa: CASSLGPATEAFF; cdr3_nt: TGTGCCAGCAGCTTAGGTCCGGCCACTGAAGCTTTCTTT
j_call: TRBJ1-5; clone_size: NA; v_call: TRBV24-1; d_call: NA; cdr3_length: 13; cdr3_aa: CATSSPLDQPQHF; cdr3_nt: TGTGCCACCAGCAGCCCCTTAGATCAGCCCCAGCATTTT
j_call: TRBJ1-3; clone_size: NA; v_call: TRBV14; d_call: NA; cdr3_length: 16; cdr3_aa: CASSRGHGNSGNTIYF; cdr3_nt: TGTGCCAGCAGCCGAGGACACGGAAACTCTGGAAACACCATATATTTT
j_call: TRBJ1-5; clone_size: NA; v_call: TRBV5-5; d_call: NA; cdr3_length: 15; cdr3_aa: CASSLDDCSNQPQHF; cdr3_nt: TGTGCCAGCAGCTTGGATGATTGTAGCAATCAGCCCCAGCATTTT
j_call: TRBJ1-2; clone_size: NA; v_call: TRBV24-1; d_call: TRBD1; cdr3_length: 12; cdr3_aa: CATSDRDYGYTF; cdr3_nt: TGTGCCACCTCGGACAGGGACTATGGCTACACCTTC
j_call: TRBJ2-6; clone_size: NA; v_call: TRBV30; d_call: TRBD1; cdr3_length: 19; cdr3_aa: CAWRGRWTGGISGANVLTF; cdr3_nt: TGTGCCTGGAGGGGGCGATGGACAGGGGGTATCTCTGGGGCCAACGTCCTGACTTTC
j_call: TRBJ2-1; clone_size: NA; v_call: TRBV9; d_call: NA; cdr3_length: 9; cdr3_aa: CTSSVGQFF; cdr3_nt: TGTACCAGCAGCGTAGGGCAGTTCTTC
j_call: TRBJ1-2; clone_size: many; v_call: TRBV9; d_call: NA; cdr3_length: 16; cdr3_aa: CASSVSYRGGHRGYTF; cdr3_nt: TGTGCCAGCAGCGTTTCATACCGGGGGGGACATCGCGGCTACACCTTC
j_call: TRBJ2-1; clone_size: NA; v_call: TRBV11-1; d_call: TRBD1; cdr3_length: 16; cdr3_aa: CASSLEDRGGYNEQFF; cdr3_nt: TGTGCCAGCAGCTTAGAGGACAGGGGTGGGTACAATGAGCAGTTCTTC
j_call: TRBJ1-6; clone_size: few; v_call: TRBV24-1; d_call: NA; cdr3_length: 14; cdr3_aa: CATSDSTYNSPLHF; cdr3_nt: TGTGCCACCTCCGACAGCACCTATAATTCACCCCTCCACTTT
j_call: TRBJ1-2; clone_size: few; v_call: TRBV6-5; d_call: TRBD1; cdr3_length: 16; cdr3_aa: CASSSPRTGVGYGYTF; cdr3_nt: TGTGCCAGCAGTTCCCCTCGGACAGGGGTAGGCTATGGCTACACCTTC
j_call: TRBJ2-5; clone_size: many; v_call: TRBV7-2; d_call: NA; cdr3_length: 14; cdr3_aa: CASSSTGGQETQYF; cdr3_nt: TGTGCCAGCAGCTCCACCGGGGGACAAGAGACCCAGTACTTC
j_call: TRBJ2-7; clone_size: NA; v_call: TRBV2; d_call: NA; cdr3_length: 14; cdr3_aa: CASSFKVFSYEQYF; cdr3_nt: TGTGCCAGCAGTTTCAAGGTATTCAGCTACGAGCAGTACTTC
j_call: TRBJ2-7; clone_size: NA; v_call: TRBV5-6; d_call: TRBD2; cdr3_length: 14; cdr3_aa: CASSSGLEVYEQYF; cdr3_nt: TGTGCCAGCAGCTCGGGACTAGAAGTTTACGAGCAGTACTTC
j_call: TRBJ1-2; clone_size: many; v_call: TRBV6-1; d_call: NA; cdr3_length: 14; cdr3_aa: CASSREGLNYGYTF; cdr3_nt: TGTGCCAGCAGTCGGGAAGGCCTTAACTATGGCTACACCTTC
j_call: TRBJ1-1; clone_size: NA; v_call: TRBV13; d_call: NA; cdr3_length: 15; cdr3_aa: CASSLDGEGYTEAFF; cdr3_nt: TGTGCCAGCAGCTTGGACGGGGAAGGCTACACTGAAGCTTTCTTT
j_call: TRBJ2-7; clone_size: NA; v_call: TRBV9; d_call: TRBD2; cdr3_length: 16; cdr3_aa: CASSVGLAGNLYEQYF; cdr3_nt: TGTGCCAGCAGCGTAGGACTAGCGGGAAACTTATACGAGCAGTACTTC
j_call: TRBJ2-7; clone_size: many; v_call: TRBV29-1; d_call: TRBD2; cdr3_length: 15; cdr3_aa: CSVETPLAGTYEQYF; cdr3_nt: TGCAGCGTTGAAACCCCACTAGCGGGGACCTACGAGCAGTACTTC
j_call: TRBJ2-3; clone_size: NA; v_call: TRBV2; d_call: NA; cdr3_length: 13; cdr3_aa: CASRGAGTDTQYF; cdr3_nt: TGTGCCAGCAGGGGGGCCGGCACAGATACGCAGTATTTT
j_call: TRBJ1-3; clone_size: few; v_call: TRBV12-3/TRBV12-4; d_call: NA; cdr3_length: 12; cdr3_aa: CASSYTEVTIYF; cdr3_nt: TGTGCCAGCAGTTACACCGAAGTCACCATATATTTT
j_call: TRBJ2-7; clone_size: few; v_call: TRBV25-1; d_call: TRBD2; cdr3_length: 15; cdr3_aa: CASTPEKAGGSWQYF; cdr3_nt: TGTGCCAGCACCCCCGAGAAGGCGGGAGGGTCTTGGCAGTACTTC
j_call: TRBJ2-1; clone_size: NA; v_call: TRBV20-1; d_call: NA; cdr3_length: 14; cdr3_aa: CSARGHVGDGEQFF; cdr3_nt: TGCAGTGCTAGAGGACACGTGGGTGATGGTGAGCAGTTCTTC